One sample yielded the 28 T cell receptor beta chains listed below, sequenced in a study of blood T cell repertoires in COVID-19. Using immunoSEQ multiplex PCR, the repertoire was profiled, and TCRdb retains in-frame clones only, with some absent. The table lists roughly 200,000 clones, about 91% of them singletons, with about 4.1% in the top ten. The sequenced sample consisted of peripheral blood. The source of these receptors is a woman aged 25 to 39 with acute or convalescent COVID-19.

This rearrangement joins TRBV4-1 to TRBJ1-3, with 7 bases that match TRBD1. The germline V gene has CDR1 MGHRA and CDR2 YSYEKL. V gave up 3 bases and J gave up 0 bases; unmatched junction bases: 11. The CDR3 is 18 residues long. CDR3 in amino acids: CASSQWDSRALSGNTIYF. The CDR3 coding sequence is TGCGCCAGCAGCCAGTGGGACAGCCGGGCTCTCTCTGGAAACACCATATATTTT.

The chain couples TRBV3-1 (or the pseudogene TRBV3-2) to TRBJ1-6; a possible D gene is TRBD1 (6 bases). CDR3 length: 12 amino acids. CDR1 LGHDT and CDR2 YNNKEL come from the germline V gene (reference sequence). With 6 bases removed from V and 14 bases from J, the gap between germline ends came to 14 bases. CDR3 sequence reads: CASSRTSGALHF. CDR3 nucleotide sequence: TGTGCCAGCAGTCGGACGTCAGGGGCCCTCCACTTT.

The rearrangement joins TRBV10-2 to TRBJ2-1, with 7 bases aligning to TRBD2. CDR1 and CDR2 (germline): WSHSY, SAAADI. The V segment lost 6 bases and the J segment 4 bases; nucleotides outside the gene matches: 9. CDR3 length: 15 residues. CDR3 in amino acids: CASSPPPGGYNEQFF. The CDR3 DNA reads as TGCGCCAGCAGCCCCCCACCCGGGGGGTACAATGAGCAGTTCTTC.

The CDR3 spells CASSLLQGSQETQYF. In nucleotides, the CDR3 is TGTGCCAGCAGTTTATTGCAGGGGTCCCAAGAGACCCAGTACTTC. The rearrangement joins TRBV28 to TRBJ2-5; D perhaps matches TRBD1 (6 bases). The V end was cut by 1 base, the J end by 1 base, with 10 bases between. Germline loops: CDR1 MDHEN, CDR2 SYDVKM. The CDR3 is 15 amino acids.

The chain couples TRBV29-1 to TRBJ2-3, with D tentatively TRBD2 (5 bases). CDR3 length: 14 residues. Deletions cut 7 bases from V and 0 bases from J, with 14 bases between. Germline loops: CDR1 SQVTM, CDR2 ANQGSEA. This CDR3 is CSAEGAVSTDTQYF. The CDR3 bases are TGCAGCGCCGAGGGAGCGGTAAGCACAGATACGCAGTATTTT.

This clone was counted a single time. The gene calls are TRBV30 and TRBJ1-4; 8 bases agree with TRBD1. Per the germline V gene, CDR1 is GTSNPN and CDR2 is SVGIG (reference sequence). After removal of 6 bases from V and 8 bases from J, the junction contained 5 bases not matched to a gene. The CDR3 consists of 12 residues. CDR3 region: CACRGRNEKLFF. For the CDR3, the DNA is TGTGCCTGCAGGGGGCGAAACGAAAAACTGTTTTTT. Looking up the rest from reference TRBV30 and TRBJ1-4 gives the full variable domain: SQTIHQWPATLVQPVGSPLSLECTVEGTSNPNLYWYRQAAGRGLQLLFYSVGIGQISSEVPQNLSASRPQDRQFILSSKKLLLSDSGFYLCACRGRNEKLFFGSGTQLSVL.

This clone has just one count. CDR3 DNA sequence: TGTGCCAGTGCCGGGACTAGAATTTACGAGCAGTACTTC. Protein sequence: CASAGTRIYEQYF. The rearrangement uses TRBV2 and TRBJ2-7, with TRBD2 matching over 8 bases. Germline V gives CDR1 SNHLY, CDR2 FYNNEI. V was clipped by 9 bases and J by 4 bases; unmatched bases: 8. The CDR3 is 13 residues long. Filled out from reference TRBV2 and TRBJ2-7, the complete variable domain reads EPEVTQTPSHQVTQMGQEVILRCVPISNHLYFYWYRQILGQKVEFLVSFYNNEISEKSEIFDDQFSVERPDGSNFTLKIRSTKLEDSAMYFCASAGTRIYEQYFGPGTRLTVT.

V gene TRBV10-3 combines with J gene TRBJ2-1, with D perhaps matching TRBD2 (6 bases). V was cut by 0 bases and J by 8 bases, with 11 bases left in between. The CDR3 covers 14 residues. The germline V gene encodes CDR1 ENHRY and CDR2 SYGVKD. CDR3 in DNA: TGTGCCATCAGTGAGTCTGCGGGAATCCATGAGCAGTTCTTC. Residues: CAISESAGIHEQFF.

V gene TRBV15 combines with J gene TRBJ2-7, with a tentative D call TRBD2 (6 bases). Germline CDR1 and CDR2: LNHNV and YYDKDF (reference sequence). This CDR3 has 16 amino acids. Trimming stripped 0 bases from V and 4 bases from J, with 16 bases between. CDR3 in amino acids: CATSRDAWGTGYEQYF. CDR3 nucleotide sequence: TGTGCCACCAGCAGAGATGCTTGGGGGACTGGATACGAGCAGTACTTC. The full variable domain, completed using reference TRBV15 and TRBJ2-7, is DAMVIQNPRYQVTQFGKPVTLSCSQTLNHNVMYWYQQKSSQAPKLLFHYYDKDFNNEADTPDNFQSRRPNTSFCFLDIRSPGLGDTAMYLCATSRDAWGTGYEQYFGPGTRLTVT.

The gene calls are TRBV3-1 (or the pseudogene TRBV3-2) and TRBJ2-7; TRBD1 is a possible D gene (5 bases). CDR1 is LGHDT and CDR2 is YNNKEL in the germline V gene (reference sequence). The CDR3 totals 16 residues. The V gene lost 0 bases and the J gene lost 6 bases, with 18 bases spanning the gap. The CDR3 nucleotides read TGTGCCAGCAGCCAAGATGTGGACATCCGCTATGGCGAGCAGTACTTC. It translates to CASSQDVDIRYGEQYF.

This chain connects TRBV6-5 to TRBJ2-7; 7 bases align to TRBD2. Per the germline V gene, CDR1 is MNHEY and CDR2 is SVGAGI. CDR3 length: 15 amino acids. Trimming took 7 bases from V and 6 from J; bases not matched to a gene: 15. CDR3: CASIAHRGGGSEQYF. The CDR3, as DNA: TGTGCCAGCATCGCTCACCGTGGGGGGGGTTCCGAGCAGTACTTC.

V is TRBV11-3 and J is TRBJ1-2; TRBD1 agrees at 7 bases. Germline trimming cut 5 bases from V and 8 bases from J; bases unmatched to any gene: 5. CDR3 size: 12 residues. CDR1 and CDR2 (germline): SGHNT, YENEEA. The CDR3 loop reads CASSTTGYGYTF. The CDR3 DNA follows: TGTGCCAGCAGCACGACAGGGTACGGCTACACCTTC.

This clone is a singleton in its sample. The V call is TRBV19, the J call TRBJ1-3, with D tentatively TRBD1 (5 bases). Trimming stripped 5 bases from V and 1 base from J, with 9 bases between. This CDR3 contains 14 residues. Germline assignment: CDR1 LNHDA and CDR2 SQIVND (reference sequence). CDR3 amino acids: CASSLSGSGNTIYF. In DNA, the CDR3 is TGTGCCAGTAGTCTATCAGGGTCTGGAAACACCATATATTTT.

The rearrangement uses TRBV10-3 and TRBJ2-2; 9 nucleotides agree with TRBD1. CDR3 length equals 14 residues. Germline trimming cut 7 bases from V and 8 bases from J; bases unmatched to any gene: 8. Germline-derived CDR1 and CDR2 are ENHRY and SYGVKD. The CDR3 coding sequence is TGTGCCATCAATCCCGGGACAGGGTCTGGGGAGCTGTTTTTT. This gives the protein CAINPGTGSGELFF.

The chain employs TRBV7-2 and TRBJ1-6; the D is unclear. This CDR3 region has 17 residues. Looked up from germline, CDR1 is SGHTA and CDR2 is FQGNSA. The V end was cut by 2 bases, the J end by 3 bases, with 14 bases between. The CDR3 nucleotides are TGTGCCAGCAGCTTATGGTTTGGCAGGAACTATAATTCACCCCTCCACTTT. Encoded protein: CASSLWFGRNYNSPLHF.

On this clone itself: One junction end does not reproduce the germline sequence, and a read error may be involved. The rearrangement uses TRBV2 and TRBJ1-5; D is possibly TRBD1 (6 bases). Germline V gives CDR1 SNHLY, CDR2 FYNNEI. The CDR3 has 13 residues. The CDR3 DNA follows: TGTGCCAGCAACAGGGAGGGCAAACAGCCCCAGCATTTT. This gives the protein CASNREGKQPQHF.

The chain carries TRBV28 and TRBJ1-5; D is perhaps TRBD1 (5 bases). V shed 5 bases and J shed 2 bases, with 19 bases lying between them. There are 17 residues in the CDR3. Germline-derived CDR1 and CDR2 are MDHEN and SYDVKM. The CDR3 protein is CASSGLLGGTGNQPQHF. As DNA, the CDR3 is TGTGCCAGCAGTGGGCTTTTGGGAGGGACGGGCAATCAGCCCCAGCATTTT.

This clone has a handful of counts. The V gene is TRBV28, the J gene TRBJ1-6; D gene unclear. The V end lost 8 bases, the J end lost 6 bases, and 11 bases lay between the germline ends. Per the germline V gene, CDR1 is MDHEN and CDR2 is SYDVKM. This CDR3 is 13 amino acids long. Written as DNA, the CDR3 is TGTGCCAGCCAGGAAATTTTTAATTCACCCCTCCACTTT. It specifies CASQEIFNSPLHF.

CDR3 loop: CASSPGLKKTDTQYF. As DNA, the CDR3 is TGCGCCAGCAGCCCGGGACTAAAAAAAACAGATACGCAGTATTTT. V usage is TRBV5-1 and J usage is TRBJ2-3; 7 positions match TRBD2. Germline V CDR1 and CDR2: SGHRS, YFSETQ. V lost 4 bases to trimming and J lost 3 bases; unmatched junction nucleotides: 8. This CDR3 has 15 residues. Based on the CDR3 plus reference TRBV5-1 and TRBJ2-3, the full variable domain is KAGVTQTPRYLIKTRGQQVTLSCSPISGHRSVSWYQQTPGQGLQFLFEYFSETQRNKGNFPGRFSGRQFSNSRSEMNVSTLELGDSALYLCASSPGLKKTDTQYFGPGTRLTVL.

V is TRBV28 and J is TRBJ2-7; no firm D call. The CDR3 is made up of 12 amino acids. Germline V gene lookup returns CDR1 MDHEN and CDR2 SYDVKM. V shed 2 bases and J shed 6 bases, with 8 bases lying between them. Here the CDR3 DNA reads TGTGCCAGCAGTTTACTCAGAGGCGAGCAGTACTTC. Translating gives CASSLLRGEQYF.

The chain joins TRBV10-3 to TRBJ1-4; D not resolved. The CDR3 runs to 12 residues. Germline V gene sequence: CDR1 ENHRY, CDR2 SYGVKD. V lost 9 bases to trimming and J lost 2 bases, with 7 bases between them. CDR3 DNA: TGTGCCATTGGGAGTACTAATGAAAAACTGTTTTTT. Protein product: CAIGSTNEKLFF.

The rearrangement links TRBV12-5 to TRBJ1-5, with TRBD1 matching 7 bases. The V gene end was trimmed by 2 bases and the J gene end by 10 bases; junction bases not matched to a gene: 8. Germline V gene data show CDR1 as LGHNT and CDR2 as FRNRAP. The CDR3 loop spans 14 amino acids. The CDR3 DNA follows: TGTGCTAGTGGTTTGAACCGGGACAGCATACCCCAGCATTTT. Its protein is CASGLNRDSIPQHF.

V is TRBV12-2 and J is TRBJ1-1; the table calls TRBD1, which could not be checked here. TRBV12-2 is deemed a pseudogene. The CDR3 is 13 amino acids. Written as DNA, the CDR3 is TGTGCAAGTCGCTTAGCGCAGGGACAGGGTGCTTTCTTT. This codes for CASRLAQGQGAFF.

This chain links TRBV28 with TRBJ2-3; 9 bases match TRBD1. Per germline, CDR1 MDHEN and CDR2 SYDVKM. CDR3 length equals 14 residues. V gave up 2 bases and J gave up 5 bases; unmatched junction bases: 2. DNA of the CDR3: TGTGCCAGCAGTTTAGGGACAGGGATAGATACGCAGTATTTT. This codes for CASSLGTGIDTQYF.

J is TRBJ1-4 and V is TRBV5-1; weak D call: TRBD1 (5 bases). Looked up from germline, CDR1 is SGHRS and CDR2 is YFSETQ. V was cut by 4 bases and J by 1 base, with 20 bases left in between. The CDR3 spans 18 residues. This chain's CDR3 is CASSRVGGAELTNEKLFF. The CDR3 DNA is TGCGCCAGCAGCCGCGTCGGCGGGGCCGAATTAACTAATGAAAAACTGTTTTTT.

This rearrangement joins TRBV25-1 to TRBJ1-3; D not resolved. CDR1 MGHDK and CDR2 SYGVNS come from the germline V gene. The CDR3 covers 15 residues. V lost 6 bases to trimming and J lost 3 bases, with 15 bases between them. Written as DNA, the CDR3 is TGTGCCAGCAGCTCGGCCTCGGGTCTTGGAAACACCATATATTTT. Translated: CASSSASGLGNTIYF.

The chain carries TRBV27 and TRBJ1-2; D unresolved. Germline CDR1 and CDR2: MNHEY and SMNVEV (reference sequence). V dropped 3 bases and J dropped 4 bases, with 12 bases sitting between them. The CDR3 is 14 amino acids. CDR3 amino acids: CASSFRRDVYGYTF. CDR3 DNA: TGTGCCAGCAGTTTCCGCCGGGATGTCTATGGCTACACCTTC.

This sequence joins TRBV5-8 and TRBJ1-4; TRBD1 matches at 9 bases. Germline CDR1 SGHTS, CDR2 YDEGEE. Losses at the gene ends were 7 bases for V and 7 bases for J; bases not matched to a gene: 14. This CDR3 comprises 16 residues. The CDR3 DNA reads TGTGCCAGCTGGAGGGGACAGGGTTATTTGGGTGAAAAACTGTTTTTT. This translates into CASWRGQGYLGEKLFF.